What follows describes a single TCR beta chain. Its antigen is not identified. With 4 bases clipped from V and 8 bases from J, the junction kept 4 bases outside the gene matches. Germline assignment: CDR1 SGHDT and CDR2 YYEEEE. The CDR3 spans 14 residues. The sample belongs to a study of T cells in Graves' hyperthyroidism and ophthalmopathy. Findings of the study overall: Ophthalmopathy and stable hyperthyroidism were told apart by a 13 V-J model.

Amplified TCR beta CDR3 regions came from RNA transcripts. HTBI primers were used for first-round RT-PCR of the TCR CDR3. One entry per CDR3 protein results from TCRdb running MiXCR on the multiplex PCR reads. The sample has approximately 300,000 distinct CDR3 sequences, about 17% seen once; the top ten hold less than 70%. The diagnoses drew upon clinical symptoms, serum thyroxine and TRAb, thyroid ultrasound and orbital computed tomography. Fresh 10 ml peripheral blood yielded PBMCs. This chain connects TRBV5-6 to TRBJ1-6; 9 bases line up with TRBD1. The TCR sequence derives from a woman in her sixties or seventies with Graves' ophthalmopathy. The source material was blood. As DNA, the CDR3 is TGTGCCAGCAGCCACCGGGACAGGGATTCACCCCTCCACTTT. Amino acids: CASSHRDRDSPLHF.